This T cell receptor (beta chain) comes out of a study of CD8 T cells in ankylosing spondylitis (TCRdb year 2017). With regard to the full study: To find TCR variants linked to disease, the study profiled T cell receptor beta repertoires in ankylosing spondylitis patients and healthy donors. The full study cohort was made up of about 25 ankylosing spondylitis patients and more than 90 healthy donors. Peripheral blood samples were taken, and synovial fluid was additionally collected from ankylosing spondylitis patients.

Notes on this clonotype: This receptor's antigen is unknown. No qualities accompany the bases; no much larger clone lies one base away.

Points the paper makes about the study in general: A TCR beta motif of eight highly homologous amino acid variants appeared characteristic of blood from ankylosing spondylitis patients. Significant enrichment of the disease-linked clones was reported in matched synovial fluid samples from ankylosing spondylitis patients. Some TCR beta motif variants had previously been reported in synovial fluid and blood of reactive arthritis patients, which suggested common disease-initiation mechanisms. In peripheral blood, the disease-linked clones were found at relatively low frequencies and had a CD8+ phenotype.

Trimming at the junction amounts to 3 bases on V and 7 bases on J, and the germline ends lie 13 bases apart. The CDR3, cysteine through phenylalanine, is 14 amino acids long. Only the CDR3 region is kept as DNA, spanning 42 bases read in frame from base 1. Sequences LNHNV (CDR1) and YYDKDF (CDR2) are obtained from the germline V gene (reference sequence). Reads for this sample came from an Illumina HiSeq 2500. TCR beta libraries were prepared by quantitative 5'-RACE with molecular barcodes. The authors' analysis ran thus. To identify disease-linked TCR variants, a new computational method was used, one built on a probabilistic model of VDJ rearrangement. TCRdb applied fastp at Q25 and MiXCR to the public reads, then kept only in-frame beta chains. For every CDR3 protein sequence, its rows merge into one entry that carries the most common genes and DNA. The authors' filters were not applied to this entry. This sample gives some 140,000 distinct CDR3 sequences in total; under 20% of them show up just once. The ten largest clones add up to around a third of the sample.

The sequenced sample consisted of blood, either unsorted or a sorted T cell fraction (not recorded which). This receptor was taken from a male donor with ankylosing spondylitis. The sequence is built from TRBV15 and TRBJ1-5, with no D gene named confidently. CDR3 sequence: CATSSGPRWQPQHF. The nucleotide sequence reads TGTGCCACCAGCAGCGGCCCTCGGTGGCAGCCCCAGCATTTT.